This passage covers 30 T cell receptor beta chains from one sample sequenced in a study of chronic HIV infection and antiretroviral therapy. Using its own MiXCR run on the 5' RACE reads, TCRdb lists one record per CDR3 protein. The repertoire holds some 46,000 distinct CDR3 sequences, with approximately 19% as singletons. The source material was peripheral blood. These receptors originate from an adult who had HIV and had not received antiretroviral therapy, or was an uninfected healthy control (not recorded which).

The chain joins TRBV11-2 to TRBJ2-3; D is unresolved. Trimming removed 6 bases from V and 1 base from J, with 14 bases in between. CDR1 and CDR2 (germline): SGHAT, FQNNGV. This CDR3 contains 15 residues. CDR3 region: CASRNPDPGTDTQYF. CDR3 in DNA: TGTGCCAGCAGAAATCCTGACCCTGGCACAGATACGCAGTATTTT.

This chain joins TRBV27 and TRBJ2-5; D gene uncertain. Germline V gene sequence: CDR1 MNHEY, CDR2 SMNVEV (reference sequence). V shed 6 bases and J shed 4 bases, with 3 bases lying between them. This CDR3 comprises 10 residues. In DNA, the CDR3 is TGTGCCAGCAGGGGAGAGACCCAGTACTTC. It yields the protein CASRGETQYF.

The rearrangement links TRBV28 to TRBJ2-7, with 12 bases fitting TRBD1. The germline V gene encodes CDR1 MDHEN and CDR2 SYDVKM. With V trimmed by 4 bases and J by 11 bases, 12 bases remained unmatched. This CDR3 region has 15 residues. This CDR3 is CASSSSGTGGKEKYF. CDR3 bases: TGTGCCAGCAGTTCCTCCGGGACAGGGGGCAAGGAAAAGTACTTC.

This clonotype was counted at least ten times. The chain employs TRBV19 and TRBJ2-5; a weak D match, TRBD1 (6 bases). Trimming took off 5 bases at V and 4 bases at J, with 11 bases between the two ends. The CDR3 is 13 amino acids. Germline assignment: CDR1 LNHDA and CDR2 SQIVND (reference sequence). The CDR3 reads CASSPGHGETQYF. The CDR3 bases are TGTGCCAGTAGTCCGGGACACGGAGAGACCCAGTACTTC.

This clonotype has just a few counts. This chain joins TRBV11-2 and TRBJ2-1; 10 bases align to TRBD2. The CDR3 consists of 16 residues. Germline V CDR1 and CDR2: SGHAT, FQNNGV. Losses at the gene ends were 6 bases for V and 1 base for J; bases not matched to a gene: 6. The DNA for the CDR3 is TGTGCCAGCAGACTAACTAGCGGGAAATCCTACAATGAGCAGTTCTTC. It yields the protein CASRLTSGKSYNEQFF.

This clonotype showed up just a few times. The chain employs TRBV3-1 and TRBJ2-5; the D is unclear. Germline lookup yields CDR1 LGHDT and CDR2 YNNKEL (reference sequence). V lost 0 bases and J lost 7, with 0 bases in between. The length of the CDR3 is 10 residues. CDR3 sequence (DNA): TGTGCCAGCAGCCAAGAGACCCAGTACTTC. This sequence encodes CASSQETQYF.

V gene TRBV4-1 combines with J gene TRBJ1-2; 9 nucleotides align to TRBD1. The CDR3 has 13 amino acids. With V trimmed by 5 bases and J by 8 bases, 6 bases remained unmatched. Germline V gene data show CDR1 as MGHRA and CDR2 as YSYEKL. In DNA form, the CDR3 reads TGCGCCAGCAGCGGGACAGGGATAAGCGGCTACACCTTC. Its translation is CASSGTGISGYTF.

The chain couples TRBV3-1 to TRBJ2-1, with TRBD2 as a possible D gene (6 bases). The V gene's germline CDR1 is LGHDT and CDR2 YNNKEL (reference sequence). V gave up 3 bases and J gave up 4 bases, with 19 bases separating them. This CDR3 is built from 17 residues. The CDR3 loop is CASSHPPGSSGYNEQFF. CDR3 nucleotide sequence: TGTGCCAGCAGCCACCCCCCGGGGAGTAGCGGATACAATGAGCAGTTCTTC.

This rearrangement joins TRBV12-3 or TRBV12-4 to TRBJ2-6; no definite D call. V was clipped by 8 bases and J by 12 bases, with 11 bases between them. CDR3 length equals 11 residues. The CDR3 here is CASARSAVLTF. DNA for the CDR3: TGTGCCAGCGCCAGGTCCGCCGTCCTGACTTTC.

The chain combines TRBV10-3 with TRBJ2-5, with a possible D match to TRBD2 (6 bases). CDR3 length equals 15 residues. Per germline, CDR1 ENHRY and CDR2 SYGVKD. Trimming cost V 0 bases and J 1 base, with 9 bases left between them. The CDR3 reads CAISESGTAQETQYF. CDR3 bases: TGTGCCATCAGTGAGTCGGGGACTGCCCAAGAGACCCAGTACTTC.

The sample holds a few counts of this clonotype. The V and J genes are TRBV5-1 and TRBJ2-1; the D is unclear. The V end lost 1 base, the J end lost 0 bases, and 5 bases lay between the germline ends. This CDR3 region has 14 residues. The germline V gene encodes CDR1 SGHRS and CDR2 YFSETQ. The CDR3 is CASSLSTSYNEQFF. The CDR3 nucleotides read TGCGCCAGCAGCTTGTCGACCTCCTACAATGAGCAGTTCTTC.

This chain uses TRBV6-6 with TRBJ2-3, with 7 nucleotides matching TRBD1. The CDR3 loop spans 16 amino acids. From germline, CDR1 is MNHNY and CDR2 SVGAGI (reference sequence). Germline trimming cut 2 bases from V and 5 bases from J; bases unmatched to any gene: 10. The CDR3 loop is CASSYLPERGQDTQYF. CDR3 in DNA: TGTGCCAGCAGTTACCTCCCCGAGAGGGGGCAAGATACGCAGTATTTT.

V is TRBV20-1 and J is TRBJ1-1; D might be TRBD1 (6 bases). Trimming removed 7 bases from V and 0 bases from J, with 12 bases in between. This CDR3 is built from 13 residues. CDR1 and CDR2 (germline): DFQATT, SNEGSKA (reference sequence). As DNA, the CDR3 is TGCAGTGAGACCGGGACACTGAACACTGAAGCTTTCTTT. This translates into CSETGTLNTEAFF.

This clonotype has a handful of counts. V usage is TRBV28 and J usage is TRBJ2-3; the match to TRBD2 covers 9 bases. CDR1 and CDR2 (germline): MDHEN, SYDVKM. Trimming removed 4 bases from V and 2 bases from J; junction bases left unmatched: 7. The CDR3 loop spans 16 amino acids. Written as DNA, the CDR3 is TGTGCCAGCAGTTCTAGCGGGGAGGGTTTCACAGATACGCAGTATTTT. Encoded protein: CASSSSGEGFTDTQYF.

In its sample, this clonotype was seen a few times. The chain links TRBV5-1 to TRBJ2-5; D may be TRBD2 (6 bases). Trimming left V 0 bases short and J 7 bases short, with 13 bases between. CDR3 length equals 14 residues. Germline V lookup: CDR1 SGHRS, CDR2 YFSETQ. For the CDR3, the DNA is TGCGCCAGCAGCTTGGCTGTCGGGGGTGGGACCCAGTACTTC. It specifies CASSLAVGGGTQYF.

The chain uses TRBV28 and TRBJ2-5; 9 bases agree with TRBD2. With V trimmed by 3 bases and J by 4 bases, 9 bases remained unmatched. The CDR3 is 16 residues long. The germline gives CDR1 MDHEN, CDR2 SYDVKM. The CDR3 sequence: CASSFGAGGPGETQYF. CDR3 DNA sequence: TGTGCCAGCAGTTTCGGTGCGGGAGGGCCTGGAGAGACCCAGTACTTC.

There are a few counts of this clonotype. This rearrangement joins TRBV9 to TRBJ1-1; 11 bases are a match to TRBD1. The germline gives CDR1 SGDLS, CDR2 YYNGEE. The CDR3 has 15 residues. V shed 0 bases, J shed 4 bases, and the junction held 2 bases outside the gene matches. CDR3 DNA: TGTGCCAGCAGCGTAGTTGGGACAGGGGGCACTGAAGCTTTCTTT. Translating gives CASSVVGTGGTEAFF.

The DNA for the CDR3 is TGTGCCAGCAAGTCGGCAGGAGGCATCTACACCTTC. It yields the protein CASKSAGGIYTF. The V and J genes are TRBV28 and TRBJ1-2; no definite D call. Germline loops: CDR1 MDHEN, CDR2 SYDVKM. This CDR3 region has 12 residues. Between the trimmed V and J ends, which lost 7 bases and 10 bases, there was a span of 16 bases.

This chain connects TRBV14 to TRBJ2-7; TRBD2 is a possible D gene (5 bases). Germline values: CDR1 SGHDN, CDR2 FVKESK. The V and J ends lost 1 base and 7 bases respectively, with 8 bases between them. This CDR3 region has 12 residues. The CDR3: CASSQGTGEQYF. DNA for the CDR3: TGTGCCAGCAGCCAAGGAACGGGGGAGCAGTACTTC.

The chain recombines TRBV4-1 with TRBJ1-5; possibly TRBD1 for D (6 bases). The germline V gene has CDR1 MGHRA and CDR2 YSYEKL. With 4 bases removed from V and 13 bases from J, the gap between germline ends came to 17 bases. This CDR3 contains 13 residues. The CDR3 is CASSLLLGAGQHF. For the CDR3, the DNA is TGCGCCAGCAGCCTCCTCCTGGGGGCAGGGCAGCATTTT.

The J gene is TRBJ1-5, the V gene TRBV5-1, with D perhaps TRBD1 (5 bases). The V end lost 2 bases, the J end lost 0 bases, and 15 bases lay between the germline ends. This CDR3 spans 17 amino acids. Germline V gene sequence: CDR1 SGHRS, CDR2 YFSETQ. The CDR3 nucleotides are TGCGCCAGCAGCTTAGGACAATCTCGGGATAGCAATCAGCCCCAGCATTTT. Translating gives CASSLGQSRDSNQPQHF.

This chain uses TRBV7-2 with TRBJ2-1; tentatively, D is TRBD1 (6 bases). The V and J ends lost 2 bases and 9 bases respectively, with 14 bases between them. Germline V gene data show CDR1 as SGHTA and CDR2 as FQGNSA. The CDR3 loop spans 14 amino acids. The CDR3 loop reads CASSLSQGTGEQFF. DNA for the CDR3: TGTGCCAGCAGCTTAAGTCAGGGGACGGGTGAGCAGTTCTTC.

Here the CDR3 DNA reads TGTGCCAGCATCATGGGGGGCACCTGGGCCTACAATGAGCAGTTCTTC. Protein product: CASIMGGTWAYNEQFF. This rearrangement joins TRBV28 to TRBJ2-1, with D perhaps matching TRBD1 or TRBD2 (6 bases each). Germline V gene sequence: CDR1 MDHEN, CDR2 SYDVKM. The CDR3 sequence is 16 residues long. Deletions cut 7 bases from V and 2 bases from J, with 18 bases between.

This clonotype turned up a few times. The genes are TRBV20-1 and TRBJ1-1; 7 bases agree with TRBD1. CDR3 size: 14 residues. The germline CDR1 and CDR2 sequences are DFQATT and SNEGSKA (reference sequence). Trimming took 2 bases from V and 1 from J; bases not matched to a gene: 4. The CDR3 nucleotides read TGCAGTGCTAGAAAATGGACAGGGAACACTGAAGCTTTCTTT. It encodes CSARKWTGNTEAFF.

The genes are TRBV28 and TRBJ2-5; 9 bases align to TRBD2. The trim removed 1 base at V and 3 bases at J, leaving 3 bases unmatched. The germline gives CDR1 MDHEN, CDR2 SYDVKM. CDR3 length equals 15 residues. The CDR3 nucleotides are TGTGCCAGCAGTTTATCTAGCGGGACCGAAGAGACCCAGTACTTC. Translated: CASSLSSGTEETQYF. Full variable domain (rest looked up from reference TRBV28 and TRBJ2-5): DVKVTQSSRYLVKRTGEKVFLECVQDMDHENMFWYRQDPGLGLRLIYFSYDVKMKEKGDIPEGYSVSREKKERFSLILESASTNQTSMYLCASSLSSGTEETQYFGPGTRLLVL.

In its sample, this clonotype was seen a few times. The V and J genes are TRBV28 and TRBJ2-3; possible D gene TRBD2, 5 bases. In germline, CDR1 is MDHEN, CDR2 SYDVKM. CDR3 length: 16 residues. The V end was cut by 4 bases, the J end by 0 bases, with 14 bases between. CDR3 sequence reads: CASSSLAITSTDTQYF. The DNA for the CDR3 is TGTGCCAGCAGTTCCTTAGCGATTACTAGCACAGATACGCAGTATTTT.

The rearrangement links TRBV28 to TRBJ2-7, with 8 nucleotides matching TRBD1. V gave up 7 bases and J gave up 7 bases; unmatched junction bases: 24. Germline V gene sequence: CDR1 MDHEN, CDR2 SYDVKM. The CDR3 is made up of 18 amino acids. The CDR3 region has the DNA TGTGCCAGCACCCCGGACAGGGCGAATAGCCGGCGCTCTGGAGAGCAGTACTTC. Translation gives CASTPDRANSRRSGEQYF.

The DNA of the CDR3 is TGTGCCAGCAGTTTACTTCGACGCTCTACCGGCCCAGATACGCAGTATTTT. Protein sequence: CASSLLRRSTGPDTQYF. This chain joins TRBV28 and TRBJ2-3; D call uncertain. CDR3 length: 17 residues. Germline V gene data show CDR1 as MDHEN and CDR2 as SYDVKM. Trimming shortened V by 2 bases and J by 4 bases, and 19 bases separated the two germline ends.

The chain uses TRBV18 and TRBJ2-7; 7 bases match TRBD1. The CDR3 has 14 residues. Germline trimming cut 4 bases from V and 2 bases from J; bases unmatched to any gene: 5. The germline V gene has CDR1 KGHSH and CDR2 LQKENI. Here the CDR3 reads CASSRDSNAYEQYF. The CDR3 DNA reads TGTGCCAGCTCACGGGACAGTAACGCCTACGAGCAGTACTTC.

Ten or more counts support this clonotype. V gene TRBV20-1 combines with J gene TRBJ2-5, with no clear D. Trimming removed 6 bases at V and 5 bases at J, with 13 bases between. The germline V gene encodes CDR1 DFQATT and CDR2 SNEGSKA (reference sequence). This CDR3 has 12 residues. Here the CDR3 DNA reads TGCAGTGCCCCCGTCAGGACGGAGACCCAGTACTTC. This encodes CSAPVRTETQYF.